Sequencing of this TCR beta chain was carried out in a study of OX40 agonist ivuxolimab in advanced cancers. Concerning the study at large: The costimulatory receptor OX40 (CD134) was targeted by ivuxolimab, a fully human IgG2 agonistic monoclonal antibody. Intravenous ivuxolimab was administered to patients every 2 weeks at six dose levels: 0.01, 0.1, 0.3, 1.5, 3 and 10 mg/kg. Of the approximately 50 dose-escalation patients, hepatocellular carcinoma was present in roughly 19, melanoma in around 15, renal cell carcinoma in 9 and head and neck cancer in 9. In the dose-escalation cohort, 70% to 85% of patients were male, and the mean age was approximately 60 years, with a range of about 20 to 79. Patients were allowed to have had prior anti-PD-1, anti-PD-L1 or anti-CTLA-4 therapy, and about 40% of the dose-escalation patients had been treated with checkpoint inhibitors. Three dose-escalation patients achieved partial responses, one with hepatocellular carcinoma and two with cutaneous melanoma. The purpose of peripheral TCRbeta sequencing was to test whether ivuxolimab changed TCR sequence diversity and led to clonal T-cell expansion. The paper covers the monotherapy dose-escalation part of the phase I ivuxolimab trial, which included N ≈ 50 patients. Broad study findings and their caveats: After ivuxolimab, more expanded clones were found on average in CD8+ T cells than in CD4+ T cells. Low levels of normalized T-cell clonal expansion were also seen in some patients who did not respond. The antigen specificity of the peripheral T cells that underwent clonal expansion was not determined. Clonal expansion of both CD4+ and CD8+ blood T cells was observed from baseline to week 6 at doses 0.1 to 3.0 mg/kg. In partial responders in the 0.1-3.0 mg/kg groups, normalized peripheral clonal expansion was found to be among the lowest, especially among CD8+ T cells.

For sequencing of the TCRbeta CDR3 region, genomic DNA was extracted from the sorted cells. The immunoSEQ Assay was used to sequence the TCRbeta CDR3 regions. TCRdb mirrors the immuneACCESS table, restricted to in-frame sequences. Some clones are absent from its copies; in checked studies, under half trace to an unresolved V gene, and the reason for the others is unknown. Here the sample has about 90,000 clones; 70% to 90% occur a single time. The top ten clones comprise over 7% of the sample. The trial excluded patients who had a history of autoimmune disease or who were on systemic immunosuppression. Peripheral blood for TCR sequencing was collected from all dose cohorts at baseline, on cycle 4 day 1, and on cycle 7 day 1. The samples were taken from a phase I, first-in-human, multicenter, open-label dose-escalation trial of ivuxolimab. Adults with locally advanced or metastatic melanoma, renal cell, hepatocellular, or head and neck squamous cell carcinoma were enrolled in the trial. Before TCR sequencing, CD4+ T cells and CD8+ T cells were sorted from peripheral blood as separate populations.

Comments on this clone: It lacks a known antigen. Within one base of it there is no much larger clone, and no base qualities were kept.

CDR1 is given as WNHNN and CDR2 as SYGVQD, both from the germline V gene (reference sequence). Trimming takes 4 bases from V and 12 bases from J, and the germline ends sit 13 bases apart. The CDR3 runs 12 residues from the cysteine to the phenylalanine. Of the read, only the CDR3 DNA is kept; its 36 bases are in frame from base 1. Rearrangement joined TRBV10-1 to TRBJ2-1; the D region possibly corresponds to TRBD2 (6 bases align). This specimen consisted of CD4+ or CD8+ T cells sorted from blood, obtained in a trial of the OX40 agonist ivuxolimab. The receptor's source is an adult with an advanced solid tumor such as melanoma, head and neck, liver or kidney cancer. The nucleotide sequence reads TGCGCCAGCAGTGGATCCAGCGGGTTGCAGTTCTTC. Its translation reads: CASSGSSGLQFF.